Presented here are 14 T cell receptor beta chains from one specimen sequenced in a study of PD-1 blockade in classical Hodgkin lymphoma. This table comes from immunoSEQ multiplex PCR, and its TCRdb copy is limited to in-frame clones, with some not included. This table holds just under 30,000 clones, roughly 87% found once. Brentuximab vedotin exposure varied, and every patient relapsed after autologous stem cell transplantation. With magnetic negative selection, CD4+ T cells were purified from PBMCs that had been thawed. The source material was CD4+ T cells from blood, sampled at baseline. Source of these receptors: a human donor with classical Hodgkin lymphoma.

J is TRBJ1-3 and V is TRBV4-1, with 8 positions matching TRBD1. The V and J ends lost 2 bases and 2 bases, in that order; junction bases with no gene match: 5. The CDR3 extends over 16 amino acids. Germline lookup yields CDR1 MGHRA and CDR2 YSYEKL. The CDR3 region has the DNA TGCGCCAGCAGCCAACCCGGACAGGGCACTGGAAACACCATATATTTT. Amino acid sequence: CASSQPGQGTGNTIYF.

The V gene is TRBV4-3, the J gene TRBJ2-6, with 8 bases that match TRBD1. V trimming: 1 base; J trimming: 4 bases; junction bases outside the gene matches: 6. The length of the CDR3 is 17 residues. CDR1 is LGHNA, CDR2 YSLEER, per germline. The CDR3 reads CASSQGQGAGGANVLTF. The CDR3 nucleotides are TGCGCCAGCAGCCAAGGGCAGGGGGCTGGAGGGGCCAACGTCCTGACTTTC.

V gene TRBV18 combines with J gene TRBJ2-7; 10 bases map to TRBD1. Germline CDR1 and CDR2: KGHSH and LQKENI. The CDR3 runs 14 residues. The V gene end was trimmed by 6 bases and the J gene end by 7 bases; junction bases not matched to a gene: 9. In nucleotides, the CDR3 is TGTGCCAGCTCTCCCGGGACAGGGGATGGGGAGCAGTACTTC. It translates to CASSPGTGDGEQYF.

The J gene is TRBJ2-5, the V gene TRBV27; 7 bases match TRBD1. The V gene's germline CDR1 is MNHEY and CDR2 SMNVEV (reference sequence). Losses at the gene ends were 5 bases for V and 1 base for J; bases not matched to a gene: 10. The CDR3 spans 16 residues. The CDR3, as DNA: TGTGCCAGCAGTCTAGTACAGGGGACGGGCCAAGAGACCCAGTACTTC. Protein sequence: CASSLVQGTGQETQYF.

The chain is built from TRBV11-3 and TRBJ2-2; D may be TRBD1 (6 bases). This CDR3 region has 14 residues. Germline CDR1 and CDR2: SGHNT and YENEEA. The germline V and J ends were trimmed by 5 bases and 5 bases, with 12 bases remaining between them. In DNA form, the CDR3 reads TGTGCCAGCAGCGCCGGACAGATGACCGGGGAGCTGTTTTTT. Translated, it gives CASSAGQMTGELFF. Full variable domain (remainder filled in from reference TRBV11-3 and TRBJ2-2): EAGVVQSPRYKIIEKKQPVAFWCNPISGHNTLYWYLQNLGQGPELLIRYENEEAVDDSQLPKDRFSAERLKGVDSTLKIQPAELGDSAVYLCASSAGQMTGELFFGEGSRLTVL.

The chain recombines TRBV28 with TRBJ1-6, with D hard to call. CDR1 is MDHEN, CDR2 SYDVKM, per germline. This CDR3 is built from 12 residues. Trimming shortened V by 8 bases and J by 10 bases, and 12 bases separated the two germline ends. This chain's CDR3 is CASQAGLSPLHF. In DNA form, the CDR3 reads TGTGCCAGCCAGGCAGGTCTCTCACCCCTCCACTTT.

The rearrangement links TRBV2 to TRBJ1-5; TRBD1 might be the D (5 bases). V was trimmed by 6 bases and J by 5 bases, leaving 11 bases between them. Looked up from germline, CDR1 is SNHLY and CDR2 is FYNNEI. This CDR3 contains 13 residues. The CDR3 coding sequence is TGTGCCAGCAGCGGGACTGAAGATCAGCCCCAGCATTTT. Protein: CASSGTEDQPQHF.

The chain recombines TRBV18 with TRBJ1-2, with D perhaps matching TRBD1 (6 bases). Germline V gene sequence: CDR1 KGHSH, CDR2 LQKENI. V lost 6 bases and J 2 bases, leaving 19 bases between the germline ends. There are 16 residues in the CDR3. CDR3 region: CASSVRGSGDNYGYTF. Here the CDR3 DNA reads TGTGCCAGCTCCGTCCGGGGGTCAGGGGACAACTATGGCTACACCTTC.

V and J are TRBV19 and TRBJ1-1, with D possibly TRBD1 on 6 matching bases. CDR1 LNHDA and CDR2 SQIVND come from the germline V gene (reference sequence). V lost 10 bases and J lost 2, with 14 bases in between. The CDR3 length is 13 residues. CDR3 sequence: CAISDRLNTEAFF. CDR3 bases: TGTGCCATTTCGGACAGACTTAACACTGAAGCTTTCTTT.

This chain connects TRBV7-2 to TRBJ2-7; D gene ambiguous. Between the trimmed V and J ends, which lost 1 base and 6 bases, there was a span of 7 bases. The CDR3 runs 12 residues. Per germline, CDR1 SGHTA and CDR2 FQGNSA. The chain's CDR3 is CASSLVFAEQYF. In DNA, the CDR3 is TGTGCCAGCAGCTTAGTTTTCGCCGAGCAGTACTTC.

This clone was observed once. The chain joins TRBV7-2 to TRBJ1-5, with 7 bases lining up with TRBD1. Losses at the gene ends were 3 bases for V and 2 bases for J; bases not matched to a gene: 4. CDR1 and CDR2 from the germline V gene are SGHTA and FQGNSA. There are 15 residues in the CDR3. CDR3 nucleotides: TGTGCCAGCAGCTTGACAGGGTTGGGCAATCAGCCCCAGCATTTT. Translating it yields CASSLTGLGNQPQHF.

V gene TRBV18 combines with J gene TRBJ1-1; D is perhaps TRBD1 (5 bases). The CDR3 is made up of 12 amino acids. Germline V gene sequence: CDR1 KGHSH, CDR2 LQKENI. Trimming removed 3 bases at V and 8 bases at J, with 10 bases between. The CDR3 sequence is CASSPGGSEAFF. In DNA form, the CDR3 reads TGTGCCAGCTCACCTGGGGGGTCGGAAGCTTTCTTT.

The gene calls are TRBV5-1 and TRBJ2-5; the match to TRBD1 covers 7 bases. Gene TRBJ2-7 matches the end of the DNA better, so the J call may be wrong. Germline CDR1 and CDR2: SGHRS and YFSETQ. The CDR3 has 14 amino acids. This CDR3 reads CASSATGQAYEQYF. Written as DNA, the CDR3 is TGCGCCAGCAGCGCGACAGGGCAGGCCTACGAGCAGTACTTC.

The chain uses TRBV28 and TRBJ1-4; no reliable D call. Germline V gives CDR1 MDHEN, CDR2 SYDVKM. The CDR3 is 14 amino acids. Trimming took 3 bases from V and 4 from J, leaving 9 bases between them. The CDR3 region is CASSFVGYNEKLFF. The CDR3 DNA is TGTGCCAGCAGTTTTGTGGGGTATAATGAAAAACTGTTTTTT.